This record looks at one TCR beta chain sequence and its context. The data belong to a study of blood T cell repertoires in COVID-19. As for the study in general: From the United States, Italy and Spain came samples of acute and convalescent COVID-19. T cells, B-cell-depleted T cells, or PBMCs supplied cDNA or gDNA.

Looked up from germline, CDR1 is MNHEY and CDR2 is SVGAGI. V was cut by 6 bases and J by 4 bases, with 18 bases left in between. The CDR3 covers 15 residues. Authors' analysis steps: Reference gene primer amplification gave estimated nucleated cell counts. The data were produced by immunoSEQ multiplex PCR, yet TCRdb's version contains in-frame clones alone and is incomplete. Clonal size and the V and J genes are those of that table, whereas D and trimming came from the DNA. The sample holds 74,000 or so clones, roughly nine tenths seen once. The origin of this receptor is a man aged 50 to 59 with acute or convalescent COVID-19. The sequencing input was peripheral blood. The chain links TRBV6-5 to TRBJ1-2; D perhaps matches TRBD1 (5 bases). This CDR3 reads CASSYRSGSPYGYTF. CDR3 DNA sequence: TGTGCCAGCAGCTATCGATCAGGGTCCCCCTATGGCTACACCTTC.